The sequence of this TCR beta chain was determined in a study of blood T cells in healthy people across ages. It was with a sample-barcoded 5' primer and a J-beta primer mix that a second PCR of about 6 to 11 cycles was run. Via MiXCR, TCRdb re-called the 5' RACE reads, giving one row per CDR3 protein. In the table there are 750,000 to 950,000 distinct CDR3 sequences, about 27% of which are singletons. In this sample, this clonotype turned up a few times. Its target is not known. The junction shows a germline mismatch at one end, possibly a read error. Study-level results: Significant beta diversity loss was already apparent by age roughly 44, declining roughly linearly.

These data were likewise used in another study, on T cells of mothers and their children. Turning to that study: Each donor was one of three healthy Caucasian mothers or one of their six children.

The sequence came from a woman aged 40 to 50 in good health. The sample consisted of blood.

The CDR3 protein is CASSQDRRDHSSGADVLTF. DNA for the CDR3: TGCGCCAGCAGCCAAGATCGTCGGGACCATTCCTCTGGGGCCGACGTCCTGACTTTC. V and J are TRBV4-3 and TRBJ2-6, with D perhaps being TRBD1 or TRBD2 (5 bases each). Looked up from germline, CDR1 is LGHNA and CDR2 is YSLEER. CDR3 size: 19 residues.